This T cell receptor (beta chain) was recovered during a study of blood T cell repertoires in COVID-19. In the study overall: Italy, Spain and the United States were the sources of the convalescent and acute COVID-19 samples. Sample material is recorded as cDNA or gDNA derived from T cells, B-cell-depleted T cells, or PBMCs.

Assay: immunoSEQ multiplex PCR; the TCRdb copy retains only in-frame clones and omits some. The sample has approximately 170,000 clones, 88% seen once. V lost 4 bases to trimming and J lost 0 bases; unmatched junction nucleotides: 1. The CDR3 spans 16 residues. Per the germline V gene, CDR1 is LNHDA and CDR2 is SQIVND (reference sequence). Sample: peripheral blood. This chain uses TRBV19 with TRBJ2-2, with 11 bases lining up with TRBD1. This receptor was obtained from a man over 45 who had recovered from COVID-19. CDR3 nucleotides: TGTGCCAGTAGTAAGGGACAGGGGGCGAACACCGGGGAGCTGTTTTTT. This encodes CASSKGQGANTGELFF.